This T cell receptor (beta chain) appears in the sequencing data of a study of cytomegalovirus exposure and HLA in healthy donors. PCR amplification relied on 60 Vbeta primers (plus 13 Jbeta primers). Per the original methods: Later analysis identified 88 million or so unique TCR beta chains, roughly 11 million shared. Libraries were prepared by immunoSEQ multiplex PCR; TCRdb keeps only in-frame clonotypes and omits some of them. The DNA gave D and trimming, while V, J and clone size come from that table. The repertoire consists of around 120,000 clones, with 50% to 70% occurring once and the leading ten covering approximately 3.8%. This CDR3 region has 15 residues. CDR1 is SGHNT and CDR2 is YENEEA in the germline V gene. V was cut by 3 bases and J by 3 bases, with 15 bases left in between.

The rearrangement links TRBV11-3 to TRBJ2-7; D perhaps matches TRBD1 (6 bases). The source material was PBMCs. This sequence originates from a man younger than 40 in good health and CMV-seropositive. In nucleotides, the CDR3 is TGTGCCAGCAGCTTGCCGACAGGCCTTCGCTACGAGCAGTACTTC. It translates to CASSLPTGLRYEQYF.